A selection of T cell receptor beta chains follows, all from one sample in a study of shared clonotypes between healthy human individuals. Libraries were prepared by immunoSEQ multiplex PCR; TCRdb keeps only in-frame clonotypes and omits some of them. The repertoire includes about 2 million clones, approximately 95% of them detected once, and 0.1% to 0.15% sits in the top ten. The sample comprised naive CD4+ T cells sorted from blood. The origin of the receptors is a young man in good health. Both conserved end residues are part of each CDR3. D genes are given only for firm matches. Clone size, where shown, is once, few, many, or a class for clones that have expanded.

size: -; J: TRBJ1-2; D: -; V: TRBV2; DNA: TGTGCCAGCAGGCCAGATTCAGGGGCACTCTATGGCTACACCTTC; CDR3: CASRPDSGALYGYTF
size: -; J: TRBJ2-5; D: -; V: TRBV30; DNA: TGTGCCTGGAGTTTTGGGATGCAAGAGACCCAGTACTTC; CDR3: CAWSFGMQETQYF
size: -; J: TRBJ2-3; D: TRBD2; V: TRBV7-8; DNA: TGTGCCAGCAGCTTAGCGCGAGGCGGGAGAAGCACAGATACGCAGTATTTT; CDR3: CASSLARGGRSTDTQYF
size: -; J: TRBJ2-4; D: TRBD1; V: TRBV29-1; DNA: TGCAGCGTTGAAGATAGGACAGGGCCCCTAGCCAAAAACATTCAGTACTTC; CDR3: CSVEDRTGPLAKNIQYF
size: -; J: TRBJ2-7; D: TRBD1; V: TRBV5-1; DNA: TGCGCCAGCACAATTTCCCCGGGACAGTTCGGCTACGAGCAGTACTTC; CDR3: CASTISPGQFGYEQYF
size: once; J: TRBJ2-7; D: TRBD1; V: TRBV6-5; DNA: TGTGCCAGCAGTTACACGGGGACAGGGTGGCACGAGCAGTACTTC; CDR3: CASSYTGTGWHEQYF
size: -; J: TRBJ1-5; D: TRBD1; V: TRBV10-2; DNA: TGCGCCAGCAGTCTCGACAGGGGCAACAATCAGCCCCAGCATTTT; CDR3: CASSLDRGNNQPQHF
size: -; J: TRBJ1-5; D: TRBD1; V: TRBV6-6; DNA: TGTGCCAGCAGTTACCCTACAGGGGGCCATCAGCCCCAGCATTTT; CDR3: CASSYPTGGHQPQHF
size: -; J: TRBJ1-1; D: -; V: TRBV4-3; DNA: TGCGCCAGCAGCCAACTTGTAGGGGTGAACACTGAAGCTTTCTTT; CDR3: CASSQLVGVNTEAFF
size: -; J: TRBJ2-1; D: -; V: TRBV28; DNA: TGTGCCAGCAGGGTATCCGGGCAGCAAGGAAAGTTCTTC; CDR3: CASRVSGQQGKFF
size: -; J: TRBJ2-7; D: TRBD2; V: TRBV11-3; DNA: TGTGCCAGCAGCTTAGGCGGCGGGGGGGGCTACGAGCAGTACTTC; CDR3: CASSLGGGGGYEQYF
size: -; J: TRBJ2-7; D: -; V: TRBV10-3; DNA: TGTGCCATCAGCGCCCCAGGGATGGTGGCCTACGAGCAGTACTTC; CDR3: CAISAPGMVAYEQYF
size: -; J: TRBJ1-5; D: -; V: TRBV6-5; DNA: TGTGCCAGCAGTTACGGAGGGAAGGAGCCCCAGCATTTT; CDR3: CASSYGGKEPQHF
size: -; J: TRBJ2-4; D: TRBD1; V: TRBV10-1; DNA: TGCGCCAGCAGTACGGGACAGGGGGTGGGAAACATTCAGTACTTC; CDR3: CASSTGQGVGNIQYF
size: -; J: TRBJ1-6; D: -; V: TRBV18; DNA: TGTGCCAGCTCACCACTACCAAAAATAGGGCCGGAGGGCCTCTATAATTCACCCCTCCACTTT; CDR3: CASSPLPKIGPEGLYNSPLHF
size: -; J: TRBJ2-6; D: -; V: TRBV5-1; DNA: TGCGCCAGCAGCTCGCCGAGCTCTGGGGCCAACGTCCTGACTTTC; CDR3: CASSSPSSGANVLTF
size: -; J: TRBJ2-7; D: -; V: TRBV5-1; DNA: TGCGCCAGCAGTCGTGGGGGCAGGAGCTCCTACGAGCAGTACTTC; CDR3: CASSRGGRSSYEQYF
size: -; J: TRBJ1-5; D: TRBD1; V: TRBV18; DNA: TGTGCCAGCTCTGGACAGGACAATCAGCCCCAGCATTTT; CDR3: CASSGQDNQPQHF
size: -; J: TRBJ1-1; D: -; V: TRBV6-1; DNA: TGTGCCAGCAGTGACGGCATGAACACTGAAGCTTTCTTT; CDR3: CASSDGMNTEAFF
size: -; J: TRBJ2-7; D: TRBD2; V: TRBV6-5; DNA: TGTGCCAGCAGTTACTCGGCTAGCGGGGCTTACGAGCAGTACTTC; CDR3: CASSYSASGAYEQYF
size: once; J: TRBJ1-5; D: -; V: TRBV19; DNA: TGTGCCAGTAGTATAGGGAACGCTTTGGCTCAGCCCCAGCATTTT; CDR3: CASSIGNALAQPQHF
size: -; J: TRBJ1-2; D: -; V: TRBV28; DNA: TGTGCCAGCACCCCGGGACGGATCTATTATGGCTACACCTTC; CDR3: CASTPGRIYYGYTF
size: -; J: TRBJ1-1; D: -; V: TRBV5-1; DNA: TGCGCCAGCAGCTTTGATAGCCCCGCAAACACTGAAGCTTTCTTT; CDR3: CASSFDSPANTEAFF
size: once; J: TRBJ2-3; D: -; V: TRBV21-1; DNA: TGTGCCAGCAGCAAAGTCGGACAGGGCCCCCCGTTGGGCACAGATACGCAGTATTTT; CDR3: CASSKVGQGPPLGTDTQYF
size: -; J: TRBJ1-4; D: -; V: TRBV5-1; DNA: TGCGCCAGCACCAAGAACGGGGCAGGAGGAGAAAAACTGTTTTTT; CDR3: CASTKNGAGGEKLFF
size: -; J: TRBJ2-1; D: -; V: TRBV7-2; DNA: TGTGCCACCAGTACGAGCTCCTACAATGAGCAGTTCTTC; CDR3: CATSTSSYNEQFF
size: -; J: TRBJ2-3; D: -; V: TRBV11-2; DNA: TGTGCCAGCAGCTTAGATAGGCAGGACTACACAGATACGCAGTATTTT; CDR3: CASSLDRQDYTDTQYF
size: -; J: TRBJ1-2; D: -; V: TRBV9; DNA: TGTGCCAGCAGCGTAGCTACGGGGCGGCTTGACGGCTACACCTTC; CDR3: CASSVATGRLDGYTF
size: -; J: TRBJ2-7; D: -; V: TRBV19; DNA: TGTGCCAGTAGTACAGGGGTCGAGCAGTACTTC; CDR3: CASSTGVEQYF
size: -; J: TRBJ1-6; D: -; V: TRBV5-4; DNA: TGTGCCAGCAGCTTGGAAGGGAGTTCCTATAATTCACCCCTCCACTTT; CDR3: CASSLEGSSYNSPLHF
size: -; J: TRBJ2-7; D: -; V: TRBV11-2; DNA: TGTGCCAGCAGCCCAGGACTACTCGGCTCCTACGAGCAGTACTTC; CDR3: CASSPGLLGSYEQYF
size: -; J: TRBJ1-6; D: -; V: TRBV28; DNA: TGTGCCAGCAGGGATCAGGGGACTTCACCCCTCCACTTT; CDR3: CASRDQGTSPLHF
size: -; J: TRBJ2-2; D: -; V: TRBV7-9; DNA: TGTGCCAGCAGCTTCCGGTTAATCGGGGACACCGGGGAGCTGTTTTTT; CDR3: CASSFRLIGDTGELFF
size: -; J: TRBJ2-1; D: TRBD2; V: TRBV7-9; DNA: TGTGCCAGCAGCTTAGAAGGTGCGGGAGTTAAGAATGAGCAGTTCTTC; CDR3: CASSLEGAGVKNEQFF
size: -; J: TRBJ2-7; D: -; V: TRBV18; DNA: TGTGCCAGCTCAGTCCGGACAGCTGGACCCTACGAGCAGTACTTC; CDR3: CASSVRTAGPYEQYF
size: -; J: TRBJ2-1; D: -; V: TRBV7-3; DNA: TGTGCCAGCAGCTCAAGCGGGCATGAGCAGTTCTTC; CDR3: CASSSSGHEQFF
size: -; J: TRBJ2-1; D: TRBD2; V: TRBV10-3; DNA: TGTGCCATCAGTGAGGCTAGCGGGAGCAATGAGCAGTTCTTC; CDR3: CAISEASGSNEQFF
size: -; J: TRBJ1-4; D: -; V: TRBV25-1; DNA: TGTGCCAGCAGTGAGCGAGTAAAAACTAATGAAAAACTGTTTTTT; CDR3: CASSERVKTNEKLFF
size: -; J: TRBJ2-3; D: TRBD2; V: TRBV30; DNA: TGTGCCTGGAGTCCAGCGGGGGGCGCCACAGATACGCAGTATTTT; CDR3: CAWSPAGGATDTQYF
size: -; J: TRBJ2-7; D: TRBD2; V: TRBV11-2; DNA: TGTGCCAGCAGAACTATAGCGGGAGCCCACGAGCAGTACTTC; CDR3: CASRTIAGAHEQYF
size: -; J: TRBJ1-1; D: -; V: TRBV6-5; DNA: TGTGCCAGCAGTTACTCGTCTATGGGATTAACTGAAGCTTTCTTT; CDR3: CASSYSSMGLTEAFF
size: -; J: TRBJ1-1; D: TRBD1; V: TRBV28; DNA: TGTGCCAGCAGCCTGTTTGCGGGACAGATGAACACTGAAGCTTTCTTT; CDR3: CASSLFAGQMNTEAFF
size: once; J: TRBJ2-7; D: -; V: TRBV6-5; DNA: TGTGCCAGCAGTTACCCCGGGACATACGAGCAGTACTTC; CDR3: CASSYPGTYEQYF
size: -; J: TRBJ2-5; D: -; V: TRBV10-3; DNA: TGTGCCATCAGTGGAACCGGGGGAATAGAGACCCAGTACTTC; CDR3: CAISGTGGIETQYF
size: once; J: TRBJ1-1; D: TRBD1; V: TRBV7-9; DNA: TGTGCCAGCAGCTTAGTAAGGGGACAGATTAACACTGAAGCTTTCTTT; CDR3: CASSLVRGQINTEAFF
size: -; J: TRBJ2-5; D: -; V: TRBV29-1; DNA: TGCAGCGCCCGTGCAGGGACAGAGACCCAGTACTTC; CDR3: CSARAGTETQYF
size: -; J: TRBJ2-5; D: TRBD2; V: TRBV6-1; DNA: TGTGCCAGCCCTAGCGGGGGGAACCAAGAGACCCAGTACTTC; CDR3: CASPSGGNQETQYF
size: -; J: TRBJ1-2; D: -; V: TRBV6-5; DNA: TGTGCCAGCAGGCGATTGGGGACGCGCACTTATGGCTACACCTTC; CDR3: CASRRLGTRTYGYTF
size: -; J: TRBJ2-7; D: -; V: TRBV7-9; DNA: TGTGCCAGCAGCCCCTCAATCGGCGAGCAGTACTTC; CDR3: CASSPSIGEQYF
size: -; J: TRBJ2-5; D: TRBD1; V: TRBV7-7; DNA: TGTGCTAGCAGCGCTGGACAGGGAACGCAAGAGACCCAGTACTTC; CDR3: CASSAGQGTQETQYF
size: -; J: TRBJ2-7; D: TRBD1; V: TRBV27; DNA: TGTGCCAGCAGCTCCTTCGACAGGGGCAATTCCTACGAGCAGTACTTC; CDR3: CASSSFDRGNSYEQYF
size: once; J: TRBJ1-1; D: TRBD1; V: TRBV12-5; DNA: TGTGCTAGTGGTTTGGTTACATGGGACAGGGGGAGGAACACTGAAGCTTTCTTT; CDR3: CASGLVTWDRGRNTEAFF
size: -; J: TRBJ1-2; D: TRBD1; V: TRBV7-9; DNA: TGTGCCAGCAGCTTAGCAGGGACAGGGCCTGTTGTCTATGGCTACACCTTC; CDR3: CASSLAGTGPVVYGYTF
size: -; J: TRBJ1-1; D: -; V: TRBV7-9; DNA: TGTGCCAGCAGCTTAAGAACAGGGATGAACACTGAAGCTTTCTTT; CDR3: CASSLRTGMNTEAFF
size: -; J: TRBJ1-2; D: TRBD1; V: TRBV9; DNA: TGTGCCAGCAGCCGGGACAGCTTCTATGGCTACACCTTC; CDR3: CASSRDSFYGYTF
size: -; J: TRBJ1-6; D: -; V: TRBV6-6; DNA: TGTGCCAGCAGTTACCGAGATGGTTCACCCCTCCACTTT; CDR3: CASSYRDGSPLHF
size: -; J: TRBJ2-7; D: -; V: TRBV6-1; DNA: TGTGCCAGCAGGGCCGGGGACGAGCAGTACTTC; CDR3: CASRAGDEQYF
size: -; J: TRBJ1-1; D: -; V: TRBV5-1; DNA: TGCGCCAGCAGCTTGAACAAGGCACCGTACACTGAAGCTTTCTTT; CDR3: CASSLNKAPYTEAFF
size: -; J: TRBJ1-5; D: -; V: TRBV6-1; DNA: TGTGCCAGCAGTGCTGACACTCCTAACTTGGGTGACAATCAGCCCCAGCATTTT; CDR3: CASSADTPNLGDNQPQHF
size: -; J: TRBJ1-2; D: -; V: TRBV12-5; DNA: TGTGCTAGTGGTTTCGGAGAGAACTATGGCTACACCTTC; CDR3: CASGFGENYGYTF